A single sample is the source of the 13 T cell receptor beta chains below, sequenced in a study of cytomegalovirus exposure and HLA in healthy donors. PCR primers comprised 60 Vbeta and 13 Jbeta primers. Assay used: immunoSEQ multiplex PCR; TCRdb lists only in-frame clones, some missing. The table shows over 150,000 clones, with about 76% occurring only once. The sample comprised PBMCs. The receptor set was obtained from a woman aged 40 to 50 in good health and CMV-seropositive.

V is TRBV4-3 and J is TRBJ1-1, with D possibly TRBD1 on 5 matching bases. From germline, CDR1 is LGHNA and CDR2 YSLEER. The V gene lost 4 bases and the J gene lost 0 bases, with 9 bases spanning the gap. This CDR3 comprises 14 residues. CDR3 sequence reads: CASSRGHLNTEAFF. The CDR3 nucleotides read TGCGCCAGCAGCCGAGGACATTTGAACACTGAAGCTTTCTTT.

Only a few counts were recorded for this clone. CDR3 sequence: CASSRTSRTGGMNTEAFF. The CDR3 nucleotides read TGCGCCAGCAGCCGAACCTCAAGGACAGGGGGCATGAACACTGAAGCTTTCTTT. V usage is TRBV4-1 and J usage is TRBJ1-1; 11 bases are shared with TRBD1. Germline CDR1 MGHRA, CDR2 YSYEKL. CDR3 length equals 18 residues. V trimming: 4 bases; J trimming: 0 bases; junction bases outside the gene matches: 10.

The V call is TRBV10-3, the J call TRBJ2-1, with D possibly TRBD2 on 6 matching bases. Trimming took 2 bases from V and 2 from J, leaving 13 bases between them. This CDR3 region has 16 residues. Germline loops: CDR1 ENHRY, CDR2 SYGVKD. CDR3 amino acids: CAISERVGGTYNEQFF. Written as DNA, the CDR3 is TGTGCCATCAGTGAGCGGGTGGGGGGAACCTACAATGAGCAGTTCTTC.

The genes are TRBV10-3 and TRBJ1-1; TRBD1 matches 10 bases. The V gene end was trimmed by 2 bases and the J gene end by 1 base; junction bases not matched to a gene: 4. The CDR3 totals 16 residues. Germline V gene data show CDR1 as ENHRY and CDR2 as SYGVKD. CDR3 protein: CAISEPGQGPNTEAFF. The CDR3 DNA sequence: TGTGCCATCAGTGAGCCGGGACAGGGGCCGAACACTGAAGCTTTCTTT.

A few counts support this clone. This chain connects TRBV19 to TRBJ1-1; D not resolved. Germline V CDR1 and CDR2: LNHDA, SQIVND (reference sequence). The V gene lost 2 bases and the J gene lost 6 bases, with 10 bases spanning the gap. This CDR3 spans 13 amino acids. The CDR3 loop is CASSIRHNAEAFF. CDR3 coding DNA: TGTGCCAGTAGTATAAGACATAACGCTGAAGCTTTCTTT.

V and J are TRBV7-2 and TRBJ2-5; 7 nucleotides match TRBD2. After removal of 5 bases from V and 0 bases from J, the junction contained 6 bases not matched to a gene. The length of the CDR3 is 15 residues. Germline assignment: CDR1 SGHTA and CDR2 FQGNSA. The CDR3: CASSTGTNDQETQYF. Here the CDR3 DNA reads TGTGCCAGCAGCACCGGGACTAACGACCAAGAGACCCAGTACTTC.

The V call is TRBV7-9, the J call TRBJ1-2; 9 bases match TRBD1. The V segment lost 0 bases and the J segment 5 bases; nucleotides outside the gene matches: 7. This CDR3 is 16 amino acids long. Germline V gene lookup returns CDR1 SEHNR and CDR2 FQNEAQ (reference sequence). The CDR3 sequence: CASSLALVDRGYGYTF. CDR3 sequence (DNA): TGTGCCAGCAGCTTAGCGCTGGTAGACAGGGGGTATGGCTACACCTTC.

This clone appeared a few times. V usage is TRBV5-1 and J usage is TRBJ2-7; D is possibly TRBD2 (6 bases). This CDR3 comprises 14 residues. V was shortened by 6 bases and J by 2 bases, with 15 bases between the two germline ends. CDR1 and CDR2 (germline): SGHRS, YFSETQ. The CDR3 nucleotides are TGCGCCAGCACCGGGACTTCTCCAACCTACGAGCAGTACTTC. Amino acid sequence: CASTGTSPTYEQYF.

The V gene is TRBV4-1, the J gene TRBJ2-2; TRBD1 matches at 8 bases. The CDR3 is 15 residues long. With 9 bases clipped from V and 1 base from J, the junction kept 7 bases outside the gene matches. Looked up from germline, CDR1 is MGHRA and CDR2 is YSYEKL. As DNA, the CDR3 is TGCGCCAGAAGCTCCGGGACAGGGAACACCGGGGAGCTGTTTTTT. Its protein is CARSSGTGNTGELFF.

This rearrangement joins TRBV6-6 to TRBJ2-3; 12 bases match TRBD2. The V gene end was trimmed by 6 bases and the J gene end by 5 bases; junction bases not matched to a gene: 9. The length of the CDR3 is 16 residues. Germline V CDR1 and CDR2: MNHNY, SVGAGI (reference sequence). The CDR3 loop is CASSYLLAGGGDTQYF. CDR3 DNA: TGTGCCAGCAGCTATTTACTAGCGGGAGGAGGAGATACGCAGTATTTT.

CDR3 residues: CASWTGSTDTQYF. CDR3 coding DNA: TGCGCCAGTTGGACAGGATCCACAGATACGCAGTATTTT. The chain joins TRBV5-1 to TRBJ2-3, with TRBD1 identical over 7 bases. Germline trimming cut 8 bases from V and 2 bases from J; bases unmatched to any gene: 5. The CDR3 is 13 amino acids. Germline loops: CDR1 SGHRS, CDR2 YFSETQ.

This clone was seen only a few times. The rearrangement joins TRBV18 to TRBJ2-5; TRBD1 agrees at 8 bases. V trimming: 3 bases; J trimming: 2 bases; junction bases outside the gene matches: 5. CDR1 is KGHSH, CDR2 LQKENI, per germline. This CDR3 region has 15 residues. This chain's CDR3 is CASSPNRGTQETQYF. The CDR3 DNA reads TGTGCCAGCTCACCGAACAGGGGGACACAAGAGACCCAGTACTTC.

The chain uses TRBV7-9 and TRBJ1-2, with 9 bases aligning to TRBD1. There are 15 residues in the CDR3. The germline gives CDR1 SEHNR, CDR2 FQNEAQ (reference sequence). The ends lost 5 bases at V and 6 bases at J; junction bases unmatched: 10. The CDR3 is CASSPKLTGGDGYTF. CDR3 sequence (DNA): TGTGCCAGCAGCCCGAAATTGACAGGGGGAGATGGCTACACCTTC.